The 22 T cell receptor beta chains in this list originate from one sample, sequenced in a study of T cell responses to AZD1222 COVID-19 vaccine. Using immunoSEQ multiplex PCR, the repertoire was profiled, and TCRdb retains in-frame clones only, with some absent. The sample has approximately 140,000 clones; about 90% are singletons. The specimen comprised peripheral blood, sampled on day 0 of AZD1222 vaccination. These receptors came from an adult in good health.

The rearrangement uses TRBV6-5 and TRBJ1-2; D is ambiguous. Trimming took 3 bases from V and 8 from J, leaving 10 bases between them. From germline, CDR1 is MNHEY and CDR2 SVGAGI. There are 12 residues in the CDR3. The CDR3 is CASSYLGRGYTF. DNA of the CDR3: TGTGCCAGCAGTTATCTAGGTCGGGGCTACACCTTC.

This CDR3 reads CASSLAPGGGGKFNQPQHF. The DNA of the CDR3 is TGCGCCAGCAGCTTGGCCCCGGGGGGGGGCGGCAAATTCAATCAGCCCCAGCATTTT. The chain links TRBV5-1 to TRBJ1-5; D is possibly TRBD1 (6 bases). Trimming stripped 0 bases from V and 3 bases from J, with 22 bases between. Per germline, CDR1 SGHRS and CDR2 YFSETQ. The CDR3 is 19 amino acids.

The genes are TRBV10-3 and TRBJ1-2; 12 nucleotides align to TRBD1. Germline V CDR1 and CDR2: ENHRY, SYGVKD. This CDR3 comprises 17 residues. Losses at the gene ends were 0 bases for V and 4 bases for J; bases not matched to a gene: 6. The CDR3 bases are TGTGCCATCAGTGAGTCGGGACAGGGGGCACGATTCTATGGCTACACCTTC. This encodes CAISESGQGARFYGYTF.

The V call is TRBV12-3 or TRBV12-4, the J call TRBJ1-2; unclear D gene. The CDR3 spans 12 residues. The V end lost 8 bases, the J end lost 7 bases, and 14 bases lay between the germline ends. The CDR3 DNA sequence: TGTGCCAGCCAGGCCGGCGCCGGTGGCTACACCTTC. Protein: CASQAGAGGYTF.

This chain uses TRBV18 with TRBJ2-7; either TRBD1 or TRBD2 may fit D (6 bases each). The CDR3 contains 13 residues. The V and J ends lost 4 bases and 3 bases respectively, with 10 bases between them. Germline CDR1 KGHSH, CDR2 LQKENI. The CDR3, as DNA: TGTGCCAGCTCACAGGGGGGAGTCTACGAGCAGTACTTC. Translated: CASSQGGVYEQYF. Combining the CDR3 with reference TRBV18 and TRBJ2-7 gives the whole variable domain NAGVMQNPRHLVRRRGQEARLRCSPMKGHSHVYWYRQLPEEGLKFMVYLQKENIIDESGMPKERFSAEFPKEGPSILRIQQVVRGDSAAYFCASSQGGVYEQYFGPGTRLTVT.

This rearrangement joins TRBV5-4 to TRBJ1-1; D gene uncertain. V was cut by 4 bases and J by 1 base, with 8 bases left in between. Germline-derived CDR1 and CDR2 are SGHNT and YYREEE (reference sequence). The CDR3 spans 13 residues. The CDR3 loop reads CASSLLTNTEAFF. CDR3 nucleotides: TGTGCCAGCAGCCTACTGACGAACACTGAAGCTTTCTTT.

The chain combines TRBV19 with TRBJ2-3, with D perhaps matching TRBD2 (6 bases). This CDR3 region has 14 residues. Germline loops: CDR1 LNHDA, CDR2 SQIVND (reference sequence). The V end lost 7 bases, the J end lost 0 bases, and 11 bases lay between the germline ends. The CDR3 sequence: CASKSGLSTDTQYF. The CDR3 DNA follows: TGTGCCAGTAAATCGGGACTGAGCACAGATACGCAGTATTTT.

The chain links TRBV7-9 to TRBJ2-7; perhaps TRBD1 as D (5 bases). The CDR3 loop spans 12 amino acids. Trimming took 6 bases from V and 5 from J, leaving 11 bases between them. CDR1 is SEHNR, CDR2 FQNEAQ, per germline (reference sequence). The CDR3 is CASSLRVDEQYF. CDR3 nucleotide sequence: TGTGCCAGCAGTCTCAGGGTCGACGAGCAGTACTTC.

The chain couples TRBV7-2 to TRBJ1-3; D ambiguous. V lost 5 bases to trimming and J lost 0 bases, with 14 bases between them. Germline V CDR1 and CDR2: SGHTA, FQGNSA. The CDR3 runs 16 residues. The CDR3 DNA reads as TGTGCCAGCAGCCCCCCGGACGGACTCTCTGGAAACACCATATATTTT. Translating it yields CASSPPDGLSGNTIYF.

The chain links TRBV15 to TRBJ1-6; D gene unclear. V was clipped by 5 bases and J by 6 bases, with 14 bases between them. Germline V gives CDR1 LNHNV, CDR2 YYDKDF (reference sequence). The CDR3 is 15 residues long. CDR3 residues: CATSALRTSNSPLHF. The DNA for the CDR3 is TGTGCCACCAGCGCTCTCCGGACCAGTAATTCACCCCTCCACTTT.

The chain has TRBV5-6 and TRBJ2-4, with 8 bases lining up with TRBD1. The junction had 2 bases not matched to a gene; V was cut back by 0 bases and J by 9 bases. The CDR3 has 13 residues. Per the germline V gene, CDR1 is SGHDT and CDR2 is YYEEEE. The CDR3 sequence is CASSLGDRGIQYF. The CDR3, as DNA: TGTGCCAGCAGCTTGGGCGACAGGGGCATTCAGTACTTC.

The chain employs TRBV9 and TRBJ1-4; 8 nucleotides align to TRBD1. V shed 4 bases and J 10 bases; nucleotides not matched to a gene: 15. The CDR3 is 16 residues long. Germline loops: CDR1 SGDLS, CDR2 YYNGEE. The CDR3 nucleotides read TGTGCCAGCAGCCCCCGGACAGGGCCACCCGAGGGAAAACTGTTTTTT. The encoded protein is CASSPRTGPPEGKLFF.

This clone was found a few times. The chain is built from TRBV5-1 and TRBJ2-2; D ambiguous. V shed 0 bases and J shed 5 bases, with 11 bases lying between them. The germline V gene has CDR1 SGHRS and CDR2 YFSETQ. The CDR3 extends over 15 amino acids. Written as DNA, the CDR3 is TGCGCCAGCAGCTTGGCGCAGGCTAGAACCGGGGAGCTGTTTTTT. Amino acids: CASSLAQARTGELFF.

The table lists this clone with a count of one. CDR3 sequence reads: CSVVGDRGSHEQYF. The CDR3 nucleotides read TGCAGCGTTGTGGGGGACAGGGGATCTCACGAGCAGTACTTC. The chain combines TRBV29-1 with TRBJ2-7, with 10 bases identical to TRBD1. The V segment lost 4 bases and the J segment 5 bases; nucleotides outside the gene matches: 8. Per the germline V gene, CDR1 is SQVTM and CDR2 is ANQGSEA. The length of the CDR3 is 14 residues.

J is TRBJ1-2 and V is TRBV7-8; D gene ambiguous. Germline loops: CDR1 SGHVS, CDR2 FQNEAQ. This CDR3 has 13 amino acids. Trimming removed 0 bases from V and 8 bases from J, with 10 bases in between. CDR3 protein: CASSLAVAGGYTF. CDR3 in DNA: TGTGCCAGCAGCTTAGCAGTCGCGGGAGGCTACACCTTC.

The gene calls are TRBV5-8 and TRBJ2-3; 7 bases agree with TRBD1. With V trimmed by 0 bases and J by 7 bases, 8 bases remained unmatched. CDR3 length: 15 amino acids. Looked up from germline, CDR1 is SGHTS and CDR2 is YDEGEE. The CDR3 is CASSLGQGTVNTQYF. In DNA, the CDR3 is TGTGCCAGCAGCTTGGGACAGGGTACGGTGAATACGCAGTATTTT. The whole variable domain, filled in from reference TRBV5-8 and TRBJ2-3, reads EAGVTQSPTHLIKTRGQQATLRCSPISGHTSVYWYQQALGLGLQFLLWYDEGEERNRGNFPPRFSGRQFPNYSSELNVNALELEDSALYLCASSLGQGTVNTQYFGPGTRLTVL.

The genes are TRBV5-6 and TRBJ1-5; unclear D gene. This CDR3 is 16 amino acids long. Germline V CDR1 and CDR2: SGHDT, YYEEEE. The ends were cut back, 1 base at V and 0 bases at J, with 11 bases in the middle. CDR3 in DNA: TGTGCCAGCAGCTTGAGCCACTTCGATAGCAATCAGCCCCAGCATTTT. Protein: CASSLSHFDSNQPQHF.

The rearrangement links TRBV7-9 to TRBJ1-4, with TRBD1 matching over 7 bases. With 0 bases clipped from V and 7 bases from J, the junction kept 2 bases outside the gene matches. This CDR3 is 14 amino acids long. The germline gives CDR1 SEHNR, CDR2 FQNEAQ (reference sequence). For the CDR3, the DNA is TGTGCCAGCAGCTTAGCAGGGGGCGGTGAAAAACTGTTTTTT. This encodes CASSLAGGGEKLFF.

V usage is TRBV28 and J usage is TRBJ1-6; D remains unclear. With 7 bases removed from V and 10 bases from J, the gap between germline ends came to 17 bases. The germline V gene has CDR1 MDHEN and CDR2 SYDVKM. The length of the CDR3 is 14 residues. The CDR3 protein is CASTSPRIRSPLHF. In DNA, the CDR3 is TGTGCCAGCACTTCCCCCCGAATAAGGTCACCCCTCCACTTT.

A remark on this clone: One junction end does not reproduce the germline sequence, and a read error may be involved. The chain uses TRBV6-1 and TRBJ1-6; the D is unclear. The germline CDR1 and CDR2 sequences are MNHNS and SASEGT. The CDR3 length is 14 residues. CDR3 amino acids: CASGEQPANSPLHF. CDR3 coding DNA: TGTGCCAGCGGTGAACAGCCGGCGAATTCACCCCTCCACTTT.

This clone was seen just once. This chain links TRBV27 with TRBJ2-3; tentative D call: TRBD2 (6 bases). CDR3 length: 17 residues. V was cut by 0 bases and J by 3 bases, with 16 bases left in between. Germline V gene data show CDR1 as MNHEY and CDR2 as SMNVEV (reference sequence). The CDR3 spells CASSLSYLTRGTDTQYF. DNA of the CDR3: TGTGCCAGCAGTTTATCTTATCTGACTAGGGGAACAGATACGCAGTATTTT.

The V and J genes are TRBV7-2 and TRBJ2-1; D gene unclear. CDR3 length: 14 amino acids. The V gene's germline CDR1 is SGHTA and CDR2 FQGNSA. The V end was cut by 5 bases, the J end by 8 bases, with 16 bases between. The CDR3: CASSGFSGRDEQFF. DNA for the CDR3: TGTGCCAGCAGCGGCTTCTCCGGCCGGGATGAGCAGTTCTTC.